This is a list of T cell receptor beta chains from one sample in a study of cytomegalovirus exposure and HLA in healthy donors. Sequencing used immunoSEQ multiplex PCR; TCRdb keeps in-frame clones, though not all of them. Here the sample spans about 150,000 clones, 84% being singletons. The sequencing input was PBMCs. These receptors originate from a boy aged 2 to 10 in good health and CMV-seronegative. Both conserved end residues are part of each CDR3.

CASSQKGPGVGGYTF	TRBV4-1	TRBJ1-2
CASGPTDQETQYF	TRBV6-5	TRBJ2-5
CSVEFGTSGRRLKTQYF	TRBV29-1	TRBJ2-5
CASSYSRQPDNYEQYF	TRBV6-6	TRBJ2-7
CSVGQGNTEAFF	TRBV29-1	TRBJ1-1
CSAEDNREKLFF	TRBV29-1	TRBJ1-4
CASSSGTSAYEQYF	TRBV28	TRBJ2-7
CASSLGSGGWMADTQYF	TRBV7-6	TRBJ2-3
CASSYVRGPAKNIQYF	TRBV6-6	TRBJ2-4
CASSLRQGGYTF	TRBV5-1	TRBJ1-2
CASSSGQSLPEAFF	TRBV4-1	TRBJ1-1
CASSVFRTGTNEKLFF	TRBV2	TRBJ1-4
CASSLIGTEPNEKLFF	TRBV5-1	TRBJ1-4
CASSQSRGRYEQYF	TRBV11-2	-
CASSIHPPTSGTDTQYF	TRBV19	TRBJ2-3
CASSPEVLQGANEQFF	TRBV7-8	TRBJ2-1
CASSLGAGTGLYGYTF	TRBV7-6	TRBJ1-2